Following are 18 T cell receptor beta chains from one sample sequenced in a study of T cells in Graves' hyperthyroidism and ophthalmopathy. Using RNA transcripts as the source, TCR beta CDR3 regions were amplified. HTBI primers were the set used in a first-round RT-PCR of the TCR CDR3. One entry per CDR3 protein, called by TCRdb with MiXCR from the multiplex PCR reads. The sample contains about 200,000 distinct CDR3 sequences, roughly a sixth of which appear only once. The sample taken for sequencing was blood. The receptors were sampled from a woman between 50 and 59 years old with Graves' hyperthyroidism.

At least ten counts were recorded for this clonotype. The rearrangement joins TRBV27 to TRBJ1-2, with 9 bases aligning to TRBD1. CDR1 is MNHEY and CDR2 is SMNVEV in the germline V gene (reference sequence). This CDR3 spans 13 amino acids. The trim removed 8 bases at V and 2 bases at J, leaving 3 bases unmatched. The CDR3 sequence: CASGTGHNYGYTF. The CDR3 nucleotides read TGTGCCAGCGGGACAGGGCACAACTATGGCTACACCTTC.

This clonotype was seen a few times. The J gene is TRBJ2-7, the V gene TRBV20-1; a weak D match, TRBD1 (6 bases). V dropped 1 base and J dropped 2 bases, with 9 bases sitting between them. Looked up from germline, CDR1 is DFQATT and CDR2 is SNEGSKA (reference sequence). The CDR3 spans 13 residues. In DNA form, the CDR3 reads TGCAGTGCTAGAGCTGACAGGCCCTACGAGCAGTACTTC. The encoded protein is CSARADRPYEQYF.

The chain employs TRBV20-1 and TRBJ2-1; a possible D gene is TRBD2 (7 bases). Germline-derived CDR1 and CDR2 are DFQATT and SNEGSKA (reference sequence). This CDR3 comprises 14 residues. V gave up 6 bases and J gave up 6 bases, with 18 bases separating them. The CDR3: CSAIADGGRNEQFF. In DNA form, the CDR3 reads TGCAGTGCAATTGCGGACGGGGGGCGCAATGAGCAGTTCTTC.

This clonotype came up a few times. For the CDR3, the DNA is TGTGCTAGTGGTTTTTCGAACACCGGGGAGCTGTTTTTT. This encodes CASGFSNTGELFF. The genes are TRBV12-5 and TRBJ2-2; D unresolved. CDR3 size: 13 residues. Germline V gene data show CDR1 as LGHNT and CDR2 as FRNRAP. Trimming pared 3 bases from V and 0 bases from J, leaving 2 bases between.

The chain's CDR3 is CSARDWTNQETQYF. The DNA of the CDR3 is TGCAGTGCTAGAGATTGGACTAACCAAGAGACCCAGTACTTC. The chain couples TRBV20-1 to TRBJ2-5; perhaps TRBD2 as D (6 bases). The V end was cut by 0 bases, the J end by 0 bases, with 8 bases between. Germline loops: CDR1 DFQATT, CDR2 SNEGSKA (reference sequence). The CDR3 contains 14 residues.

This clonotype occurred many times. The rearrangement uses TRBV6-1 and TRBJ1-2; D ambiguous. CDR1 MNHNS and CDR2 SASEGT come from the germline V gene. Trimming shortened V by 7 bases and J by 6 bases, and 18 bases separated the two germline ends. The CDR3 runs to 14 residues. The CDR3 reads CASKPGRSGDGYTF. The CDR3 DNA is TGTGCCAGCAAACCGGGGAGGTCCGGCGATGGCTACACCTTC.

The chain combines TRBV6-6 with TRBJ2-3, with D perhaps assigned TRBD1 or TRBD2 (7 bases each). Germline V lookup: CDR1 MNHNY, CDR2 SVGAGI (reference sequence). This CDR3 is 20 amino acids long. V was pared by 0 bases and J by 7 bases, with 29 bases between. This chain's CDR3 is CASSYSLPTQGGGSLNTQYF. The CDR3, as DNA: TGTGCCAGCAGTTACTCGCTACCGACCCAGGGGGGCGGGAGTCTGAATACGCAGTATTTT.

In its sample, this clonotype was seen many times. V and J are TRBV20-1 and TRBJ2-3; D is perhaps TRBD1 or TRBD2 (6 bases each). This CDR3 comprises 15 residues. The germline V and J ends were trimmed by 3 bases and 1 base, with 14 bases remaining between them. Looked up from germline, CDR1 is DFQATT and CDR2 is SNEGSKA (reference sequence). The CDR3 DNA sequence: TGCAGTGCTAGTCGTTCAGGGGAGGGCACAGATACGCAGTATTTT. Residues: CSASRSGEGTDTQYF.

This clonotype was seen only a few times. The genes are TRBV20-1 and TRBJ2-6, with D perhaps given as TRBD1 or TRBD2 (5 bases each). Between the trimmed V and J ends, which lost 3 bases and 1 base, there was a span of 7 bases. The CDR3 sequence is 14 residues long. Germline V gene sequence: CDR1 DFQATT, CDR2 SNEGSKA (reference sequence). The CDR3 coding sequence is TGCAGTGCTAGCTGGGGGTCTGGGGCCAACGTCCTGACTTTC. Translated, it gives CSASWGSGANVLTF.

This clonotype occurred many times. The V call is TRBV12-3 or TRBV12-4, the J call TRBJ2-1, with 9 positions matching TRBD2. The CDR3 totals 17 residues. Germline trimming cut 4 bases from V and 9 bases from J; bases unmatched to any gene: 16. CDR3 amino acids: CASSSVNPKAGGLEQFF. For the CDR3, the DNA is TGTGCCAGCAGTTCCGTGAACCCTAAAGCGGGAGGACTTGAGCAGTTCTTC.

This clonotype was seen at least ten times. The chain couples TRBV6-5 to TRBJ2-7, with 8 bases aligning to TRBD1. With V trimmed by 1 base and J by 4 bases, 3 bases remained unmatched. The CDR3 totals 14 residues. The germline gives CDR1 MNHEY, CDR2 SVGAGI. The CDR3 bases are TGTGCCAGCAGTTACTGGAGGACAGGGTACGAGCAGTACTTC. This gives the protein CASSYWRTGYEQYF.

The CDR3 loop is CSATEGRETQYF. As DNA, the CDR3 is TGCAGTGCTACGGAGGGCCGGGAGACCCAGTACTTC. V gene TRBV20-1 combines with J gene TRBJ2-5; maybe TRBD2 (6 bases). The CDR3 extends over 12 amino acids. Trimming pared 4 bases from V and 5 bases from J, leaving 11 bases between. Germline V gene lookup returns CDR1 DFQATT and CDR2 SNEGSKA (reference sequence).

This clonotype has more than one count but fewer than ten. This chain links TRBV10-2 with TRBJ2-5, with a possible D match to TRBD1 (5 bases). Trimming took off 3 bases at V and 3 bases at J, with 14 bases between the two ends. CDR3 size: 15 residues. Germline assignment: CDR1 WSHSY and CDR2 SAAADI. The DNA for the CDR3 is TGCGCCAGCAGTGACCCCGGGCAGGGAAAAGAGACCCAGTACTTC. Its translation is CASSDPGQGKETQYF.

Points on this clonotype: A read error may be the cause here, since a much bigger clone is one base away. The chain carries TRBV19 and TRBJ1-2; TRBD1 agrees at 7 bases. CDR1 is LNHDA, CDR2 SQIVND, per germline (reference sequence). CDR3 size: 14 residues. V lost 5 bases, J lost 10 bases, and 13 bases stayed unmatched. CDR3 DNA: TGTGCCAGTAGTCTGACAGGGACAAAGGATGACTACACCTTC. The encoded protein is CASSLTGTKDDYTF.

This clonotype showed up many times. The V call is TRBV24-1, the J call TRBJ1-5, with D hard to call. Deletions cut 9 bases from V and 3 bases from J, with 14 bases between. The CDR3 spans 14 residues. Germline assignment: CDR1 KGHDR and CDR2 SFDVKD. The CDR3 sequence: CATQDRLDNQPQHF. CDR3 coding DNA: TGTGCCACCCAAGACCGTTTGGACAATCAGCCCCAGCATTTT.

J is TRBJ2-7 and V is TRBV11-2, with 7 positions matching TRBD2. The germline V gene encodes CDR1 SGHAT and CDR2 FQNNGV. The CDR3 contains 16 residues. The trim removed 1 base at V and 0 bases at J, leaving 6 bases unmatched. CDR3 coding DNA: TGTGCCAGCAGCTTAGCGGGGGGTCCCGGCTCCTACGAGCAGTACTTC. Protein: CASSLAGGPGSYEQYF.

This clonotype showed up many times. The chain is built from TRBV28 and TRBJ1-2; 9 bases map to TRBD1. The CDR3 is 14 residues long. Germline V lookup: CDR1 MDHEN, CDR2 SYDVKM. J lost 4 bases, V lost 4 bases, and 4 bases had no gene match. CDR3 protein: CASSSADRGYGYTF. DNA for the CDR3: TGTGCCAGCAGTTCTGCGGACAGGGGCTATGGCTACACCTTC.

This clonotype was counted ten times or more. V is TRBV6-5 and J is TRBJ2-7, with D uncertain. V dropped 0 bases and J dropped 3 bases, with 12 bases sitting between them. Looked up from germline, CDR1 is MNHEY and CDR2 is SVGAGI. The CDR3 runs 15 residues. The CDR3 region has the DNA TGTGCCAGCAGTTACTCACGGCCCAGCGACTACGAGCAGTACTTC. Residues: CASSYSRPSDYEQYF.